This entry features one T cell receptor (beta chain) sequence. Antigen: not known. The use of a sample-barcoded 5' primer and a J-beta primer mix characterized a second PCR of about 6 to 11 cycles. TCRdb itself ran the 5' RACE reads through MiXCR, one entry per CDR3 protein. This table holds about 1.8 million distinct CDR3 sequences, roughly 50% found once. These data come from a study of blood T cells in healthy people across ages. Study in general: Per two T cells, about one barcoded beta molecule was captured through template switching. Study-wide results and limits: Diversity was higher, and naive CD4+ cells more numerous, in long-lived donors than in aged donors.

The V end was cut by 7 bases, the J end by 4 bases, with 14 bases between. Germline lookup yields CDR1 SQVTM and CDR2 ANQGSEA. This CDR3 is 13 amino acids long. Sequenced material: blood. V usage is TRBV29-1 and J usage is TRBJ2-1; no definite D call. The sequence came from a woman in her 40s in good health. The CDR3 here is CSADFGRYNEQFF. The CDR3 nucleotides read TGCAGCGCTGATTTTGGCCGGTACAATGAGCAGTTCTTC.